This TCR beta chain is drawn from a study of T cells after yellow fever vaccination. TCRdb re-analysed the 5' RACE reads in MiXCR, keeping a single row per CDR3 protein. This table has 450,000 to 550,000 distinct CDR3 sequences, roughly 21% appearing once. This clonotype was seen more than once but under ten times. Its antigen is as yet unknown. Study-level points and caveats: Weaker overall, the secondary response nonetheless peaked faster (day 5 versus 15).

The CDR3 is 12 amino acids. Trimming cost V 4 bases and J 6 bases, with 13 bases left between them. Germline loops: CDR1 SQVTM, CDR2 ANQGSEA. Sequencing was performed on PBMCs, taken 15 days after the yellow fever booster vaccination. The chain joins TRBV29-1 to TRBJ2-7; no clear D gene. The receptor's source is a man aged 25-40 years who received the YFV17D yellow fever vaccine. CDR3 amino acids: CSVGDNRAEQYF. The DNA of the CDR3 is TGCAGCGTTGGGGATAACCGTGCCGAGCAGTACTTC.